These 16 T cell receptor beta chains came from one sample sequenced in a study of patients and donors after allogeneic stem cell transplantation. A single record per CDR3 protein comes from TCRdb applying MiXCR to the RT-PCR reads. The repertoire has fewer than 75,000 distinct CDR3 sequences, more than 20% of them found once; the top ten carry more than 25%. Sequenced: blood, either unsorted or a sorted T cell fraction (not recorded which). Every receptor here comes from a human donor who was either an allogeneic HSCT recipient or a stem cell or donor lymphocyte infusion donor (not recorded which). It is not recorded whose cells these are; they may come from a transplant donor.

The chain carries TRBV19 and TRBJ2-1; 8 bases align to TRBD2. There are 16 residues in the CDR3. The germline CDR1 and CDR2 sequences are LNHDA and SQIVND (reference sequence). V dropped 1 base and J dropped 2; count of bases not matched to a gene: 4. The CDR3 nucleotides are TGTGCCAGTAGTATAGGTTGGCGGGGGGCCTACAATGAGCAGTTCTTC. It is translated as CASSIGWRGAYNEQFF.

The V and J genes are TRBV12-3 or TRBV12-4 and TRBJ2-2; no clear D. V lost 3 bases to trimming and J lost 8 bases, with 7 bases between them. The CDR3 spans 12 residues. The CDR3 loop reads CASSFSEGELFF. CDR3 bases: TGTGCCAGCAGTTTTTCAGAGGGGGAGCTGTTTTTT.

This clonotype was seen a handful of times. The genes are TRBV20-1 and TRBJ2-7; D is undetermined. CDR1 is DFQATT, CDR2 SNEGSKA, per germline (reference sequence). The CDR3 extends over 14 amino acids. Trimming removed 6 bases from V and 3 bases from J, with 18 bases in between. The CDR3 region is CSATSGPAHYEQYF. The DNA for the CDR3 is TGCAGTGCCACGTCCGGGCCCGCTCACTACGAGCAGTACTTC.

This clonotype was seen ten or more times. This chain connects TRBV6-5 to TRBJ1-1; TRBD1 is a possible D gene (5 bases). Germline V lookup: CDR1 MNHEY, CDR2 SVGAGI. The CDR3 has 15 amino acids. Trimming pared 3 bases from V and 6 bases from J, leaving 17 bases between. The CDR3 DNA is TGTGCCAGCAGTTATTGGGGGTTGGCGGAGGCTGAAGCTTTCTTT. Encoded protein: CASSYWGLAEAEAFF.

On this clonotype itself: The junction differs from germline at one of its ends, possibly a read error. The chain links TRBV3-1 to TRBJ2-5; D perhaps matches TRBD2 (5 bases). This CDR3 is 12 amino acids long. CDR1 is LGHDT and CDR2 is YNNKEL in the germline V gene (reference sequence). CDR3 in amino acids: CASSQDRGLAHF. As DNA, the CDR3 is TGTGCCAGCAGCCAAGATCGCGGGCTAGCCCACTTC.

The J gene is TRBJ2-3, the V gene TRBV6-5, with 10 bases identical to TRBD2. The trim removed 2 bases at V and 2 bases at J, leaving 4 bases unmatched. Germline V gene sequence: CDR1 MNHEY, CDR2 SVGAGI. The CDR3 is made up of 16 amino acids. The CDR3 sequence: CASSYPGTSDTDTQYF. Written as DNA, the CDR3 is TGTGCCAGCAGTTACCCCGGGACTAGCGACACAGATACGCAGTATTTT.

The V call is TRBV20-1, the J call TRBJ1-4; D unresolved. Trimming removed 2 bases at V and 6 bases at J, with 7 bases between. Germline values: CDR1 DFQATT, CDR2 SNEGSKA (reference sequence). The CDR3 totals 12 residues. CDR3 sequence reads: CSARTGYEKLFF. CDR3 in DNA: TGCAGTGCTAGAACGGGATATGAAAAACTGTTTTTT.

The gene calls are TRBV5-1 and TRBJ1-2, with 11 bases identical to TRBD1. V lost 7 bases to trimming and J lost 2 bases; unmatched junction nucleotides: 4. The CDR3 has 14 amino acids. Germline lookup yields CDR1 SGHRS and CDR2 YFSETQ. This chain's CDR3 is CASSDRGLNYGYTF. CDR3 coding DNA: TGCGCCAGCTCGGACAGGGGGCTCAACTATGGCTACACCTTC. Based on the CDR3 plus reference TRBV5-1 and TRBJ1-2, the full variable domain is KAGVTQTPRYLIKTRGQQVTLSCSPISGHRSVSWYQQTPGQGLQFLFEYFSETQRNKGNFPGRFSGRQFSNSRSEMNVSTLELGDSALYLCASSDRGLNYGYTFGSGTRLTVV.

The genes are TRBV29-1 and TRBJ2-3, with a weak D call TRBD2 (6 bases). This CDR3 region has 14 residues. V was shortened by 2 bases and J by 2 bases, with 11 bases between the two germline ends. Germline-derived CDR1 and CDR2 are SQVTM and ANQGSEA. CDR3 protein: CSVEWRGFTDTQYF. CDR3 bases: TGCAGCGTTGAATGGCGGGGATTCACAGATACGCAGTATTTT.

The chain joins TRBV19 to TRBJ2-7; 8 bases fit TRBD1. V lost 10 bases and J lost 7; bases outside the gene matches: 9. Per the germline V gene, CDR1 is LNHDA and CDR2 is SQIVND (reference sequence). This CDR3 is 12 amino acids long. The CDR3 reads CATKTWTGEQYF. Written as DNA, the CDR3 is TGTGCCACTAAGACCTGGACAGGGGAGCAGTACTTC.

This clonotype came up many times. The chain joins TRBV29-1 to TRBJ1-1, with unresolved D. Germline lookup yields CDR1 SQVTM and CDR2 ANQGSEA. CDR3 length: 13 residues. Deletions cut 7 bases from V and 1 base from J, with 13 bases between. The CDR3 is CSAAGGWNTEAFF. The DNA for the CDR3 is TGCAGCGCCGCGGGTGGATGGAACACTGAAGCTTTCTTT.

This clonotype showed up many times. The chain links TRBV4-1 to TRBJ1-5; maybe TRBD1 (6 bases). Germline CDR1 MGHRA, CDR2 YSYEKL. The V and J ends lost 1 base and 3 bases respectively, with 7 bases between them. The CDR3 runs 14 residues. CDR3 protein: CASSQGQVNQPQHF. The CDR3 DNA reads as TGCGCCAGCAGCCAAGGACAGGTCAATCAGCCCCAGCATTTT.

This clonotype turned up a few times. This chain joins TRBV7-9 and TRBJ1-6; D possibly corresponds to TRBD1 (6 bases). The length of the CDR3 is 15 residues. The germline CDR1 and CDR2 sequences are SEHNR and FQNEAQ (reference sequence). Trimming took 3 bases from V and 8 from J, leaving 14 bases between them. The CDR3 DNA is TGTGCCAGCAGCTTTACAGGGCCGGGGGATTCACCCCTCCACTTT. This translates into CASSFTGPGDSPLHF.

The rearrangement links TRBV5-1 to TRBJ1-2, with D hard to call. Trimming cost V 0 bases and J 1 base, with 7 bases left between them. Germline assignment: CDR1 SGHRS and CDR2 YFSETQ. CDR3 length equals 14 residues. The CDR3 nucleotides are TGCGCCAGCAGCTTGGAGATCTTTAACTATGGCTACACCTTC. Its protein is CASSLEIFNYGYTF.

This clonotype has just a few counts. The V gene is TRBV6-5, the J gene TRBJ2-2; D gene unclear. This CDR3 region has 13 residues. Trimming took off 0 bases at V and 6 bases at J, with 5 bases between the two ends. Looked up from germline, CDR1 is MNHEY and CDR2 is SVGAGI. The CDR3 is CASSYSKAGELFF. The CDR3 nucleotides are TGTGCCAGCAGTTACTCGAAGGCCGGGGAGCTGTTTTTT.

In its sample, this clonotype was seen a few times. The chain carries TRBV5-1 and TRBJ1-2; 7 nucleotides match TRBD1. This CDR3 has 16 residues. The germline gives CDR1 SGHRS, CDR2 YFSETQ. The junction had 8 bases not matched to a gene; V was cut back by 3 bases and J by 0 bases. CDR3 region: CASSSRGQLPNYGYTF. CDR3 nucleotide sequence: TGCGCCAGCAGCTCTCGGGGACAGCTCCCTAACTATGGCTACACCTTC.